This T cell receptor (beta chain) was captured by sequencing in a study of blood T cell repertoires in COVID-19. Whole-study context: COVID-19 samples from acute and convalescent phases originated in the United States, Italy and Spain. T cells, B-cell-depleted T cells, or PBMCs supplied cDNA or gDNA.

Authors' analysis steps: Using reference gene primer amplification, nucleated cell counts were estimated. Assay: immunoSEQ multiplex PCR; the TCRdb copy retains only in-frame clones and omits some. V, J and clone size derive from that table, while D and trimming were established from the DNA sequence. The sample records fewer than 150,000 clones, 88% being singletons. This clonotype was obtained from a human donor in a cohort sampled during active COVID-19. Material for sequencing was peripheral blood.

The CDR3 sequence is CASSQSGPTEAFF. Here the CDR3 DNA reads TGCGCCAGCAGCCAAAGCGGGCCCACTGAAGCTTTCTTT. The V gene is TRBV5-1, the J gene TRBJ1-1; the D is unclear. The germline gives CDR1 SGHRS, CDR2 YFSETQ. V was clipped by 4 bases and J by 4 bases, with 11 bases between them. The CDR3 totals 13 residues.